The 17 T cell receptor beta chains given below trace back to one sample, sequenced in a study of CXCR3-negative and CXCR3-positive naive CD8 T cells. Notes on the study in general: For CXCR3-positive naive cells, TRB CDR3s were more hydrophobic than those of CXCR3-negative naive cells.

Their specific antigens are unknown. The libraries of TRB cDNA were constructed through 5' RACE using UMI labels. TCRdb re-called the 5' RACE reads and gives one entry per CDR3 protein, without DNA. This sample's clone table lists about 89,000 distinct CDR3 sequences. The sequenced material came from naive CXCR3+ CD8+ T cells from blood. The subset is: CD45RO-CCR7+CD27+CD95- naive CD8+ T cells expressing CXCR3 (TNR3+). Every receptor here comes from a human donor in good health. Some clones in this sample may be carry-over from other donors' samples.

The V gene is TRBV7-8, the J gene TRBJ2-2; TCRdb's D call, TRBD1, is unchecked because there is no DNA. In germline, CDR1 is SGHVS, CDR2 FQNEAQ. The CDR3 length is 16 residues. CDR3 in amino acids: CASSLGGVGNTGELFF. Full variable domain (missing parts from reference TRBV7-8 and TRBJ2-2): GAGVSQSPRYKVAKRGQDVALRCDPISGHVSLFWYQQALGQGPEFLTYFQNEAQLDKSGLPSDRFFAERPEGSVSTLKIQRTQQEDSAVYLCASSLGGVGNTGELFFGEGSRLTVL.

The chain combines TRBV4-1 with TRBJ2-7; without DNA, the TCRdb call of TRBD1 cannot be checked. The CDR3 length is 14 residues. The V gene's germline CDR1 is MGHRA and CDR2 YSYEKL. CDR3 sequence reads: CASSQGTAVYEQYF.

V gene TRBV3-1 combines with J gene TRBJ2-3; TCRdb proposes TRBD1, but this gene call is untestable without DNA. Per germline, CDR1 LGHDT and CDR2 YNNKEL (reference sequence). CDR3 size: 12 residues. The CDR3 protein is CASSQTGNTQYF.

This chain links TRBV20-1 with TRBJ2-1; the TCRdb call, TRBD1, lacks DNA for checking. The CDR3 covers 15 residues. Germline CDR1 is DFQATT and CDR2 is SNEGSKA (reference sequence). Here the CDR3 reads CSAPQGAPDYNEQFF.

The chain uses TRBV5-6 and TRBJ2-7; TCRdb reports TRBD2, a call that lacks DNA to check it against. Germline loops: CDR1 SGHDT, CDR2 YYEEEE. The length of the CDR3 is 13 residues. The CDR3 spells CASSIAGTYEQYF.

The CDR3 region is CASSFTPGQGTHEQYF. The chain recombines TRBV18 with TRBJ2-7; the TRBD1 assignment by TCRdb is unverifiable without DNA. Looked up from germline, CDR1 is KGHSH and CDR2 is LQKENI. This CDR3 has 16 amino acids. Combining the CDR3 with reference TRBV18 and TRBJ2-7 gives the whole variable domain NAGVMQNPRHLVRRRGQEARLRCSPMKGHSHVYWYRQLPEEGLKFMVYLQKENIIDESGMPKERFSAEFPKEGPSILRIQQVVRGDSAAYFCASSFTPGQGTHEQYFGPGTRLTVT.

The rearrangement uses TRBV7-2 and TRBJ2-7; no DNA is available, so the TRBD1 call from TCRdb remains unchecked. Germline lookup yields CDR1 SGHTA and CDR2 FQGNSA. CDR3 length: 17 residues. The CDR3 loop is CASSLGWGQGYSYEQYF.

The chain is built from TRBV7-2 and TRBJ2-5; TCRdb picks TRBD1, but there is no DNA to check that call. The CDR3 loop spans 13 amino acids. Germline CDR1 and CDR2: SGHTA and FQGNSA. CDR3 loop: CASSLGGLETQYF.

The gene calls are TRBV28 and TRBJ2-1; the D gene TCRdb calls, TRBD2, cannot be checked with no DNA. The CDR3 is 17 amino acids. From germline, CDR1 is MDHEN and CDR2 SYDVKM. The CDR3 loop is CASSLGLAGGRKNEQFF.

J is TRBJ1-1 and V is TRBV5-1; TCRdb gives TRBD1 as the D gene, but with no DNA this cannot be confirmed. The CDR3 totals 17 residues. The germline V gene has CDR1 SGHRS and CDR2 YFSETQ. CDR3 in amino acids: CASSEGPQGVSNTEAFF.

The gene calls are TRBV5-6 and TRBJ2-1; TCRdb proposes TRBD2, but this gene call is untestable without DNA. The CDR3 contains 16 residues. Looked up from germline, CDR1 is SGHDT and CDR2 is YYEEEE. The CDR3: CASSLGSGGAGGEQFF.

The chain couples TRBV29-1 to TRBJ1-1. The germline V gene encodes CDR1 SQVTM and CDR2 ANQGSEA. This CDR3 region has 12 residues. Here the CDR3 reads CRAVGRGNEAFF.

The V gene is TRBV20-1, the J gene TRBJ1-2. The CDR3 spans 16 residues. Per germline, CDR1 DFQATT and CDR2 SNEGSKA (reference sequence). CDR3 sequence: CSAREDPDPSVYGYTF.

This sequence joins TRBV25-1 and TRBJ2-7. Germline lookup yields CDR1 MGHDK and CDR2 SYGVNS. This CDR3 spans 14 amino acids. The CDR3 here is CASSAPLGSYEQYF.

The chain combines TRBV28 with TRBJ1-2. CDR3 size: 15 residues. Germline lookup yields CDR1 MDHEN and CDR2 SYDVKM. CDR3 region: CASSLSERANYGYTF.

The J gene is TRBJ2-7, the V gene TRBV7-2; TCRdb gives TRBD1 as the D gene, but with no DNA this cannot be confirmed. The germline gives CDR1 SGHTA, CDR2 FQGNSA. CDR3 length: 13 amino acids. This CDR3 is CASTQGGTYEQYF. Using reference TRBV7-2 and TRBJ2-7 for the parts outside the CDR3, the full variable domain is GAGVSQSPSNKVTEKGKDVELRCDPISGHTALYWYRQSLGQGLEFLIYFQGNSAPDKSGLPSDRFSAERTGGSVSTLTIQRTQQEDSAVYLCASTQGGTYEQYFGPGTRLTVT.

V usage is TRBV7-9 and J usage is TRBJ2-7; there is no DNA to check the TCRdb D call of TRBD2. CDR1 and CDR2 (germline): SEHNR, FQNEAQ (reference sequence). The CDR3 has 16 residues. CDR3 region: CASSLIPSGFSYEQYF. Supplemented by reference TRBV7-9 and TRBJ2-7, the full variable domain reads DTGVSQNPRHKITKRGQNVTFRCDPISEHNRLYWYRQTLGQGPEFLTYFQNEAQLEKSRLLSDRFSAERPKGSFSTLEIQRTEQGDSAMYLCASSLIPSGFSYEQYFGPGTRLTVT.